This T cell receptor (beta chain) was found in a study of shared clonotypes between healthy human individuals. Profiling relied on immunoSEQ multiplex PCR, and the TCRdb table lists in-frame clones only, not all of them. This repertoire shows roughly 1 million clones, about 80% found once; its top ten account for approximately 1.5%. In germline, CDR1 is LGHNA, CDR2 YSLEER. CDR3 length: 14 amino acids. Losses at the gene ends were 2 bases for V and 4 bases for J; bases not matched to a gene: 4. In its sample, this clone was seen many times. Other DNA sequences within the sample encode an identical CDR3.

The specimen sequenced was memory CD4+ T cells sorted from blood. Stated subset: CD45RA-negative fraction. This receptor was obtained from a man younger than 30 in good health. The chain links TRBV4-3 to TRBJ1-1; 7 bases are shared with TRBD1. CDR3 amino acids: CASSQQGGGTEAFF. In DNA, the CDR3 is TGCGCCAGCAGCCAACAGGGGGGGGGCACTGAAGCTTTCTTT.